These 5 T cell receptor beta chains came from one sample sequenced in a study of T cells in Graves' hyperthyroidism and ophthalmopathy. It was RNA transcripts that yielded the amplified TCR beta CDR3 regions. The TCR CDR3 first-round RT-PCR relied on the HTBI primer set. TCRdb analysed the multiplex PCR reads with MiXCR anew, one entry per CDR3 protein. The sample has 650,000 to 700,000 distinct CDR3 sequences, around 15% seen once. The sample consisted of blood. The receptors here all came from a man aged 45-65 years with Graves' hyperthyroidism.

This clonotype was seen many times. The chain carries TRBV10-3 and TRBJ2-5; D gene uncertain. V was pared by 0 bases and J by 0 bases, with 5 bases between. The CDR3 has 14 amino acids. CDR1 and CDR2 from the germline V gene are ENHRY and SYGVKD. CDR3 residues: CAISESPDQETQYF. The CDR3 DNA reads as TGTGCCATCAGTGAGTCCCCAGACCAAGAGACCCAGTACTTC.

In its sample, this clonotype was seen a few times. J is TRBJ2-7 and V is TRBV9; the D gene is possibly TRBD2 (6 bases). V lost 3 bases, J lost 1 base, and 14 bases lay in between. Germline lookup yields CDR1 SGDLS and CDR2 YYNGEE. The CDR3 consists of 15 residues. CDR3 residues: CASSARSGGSYEQYF. Here the CDR3 DNA reads TGTGCCAGCAGCGCCCGAAGTGGGGGGTCCTACGAGCAGTACTTC.

This clonotype was counted at least ten times. The rearrangement links TRBV7-2 to TRBJ2-2; 7 bases line up with TRBD1. Germline assignment: CDR1 SGHTA and CDR2 FQGNSA. This CDR3 has 15 amino acids. Trimming at V came to 5 bases and at J to 2 bases, leaving 5 bases not matched to a gene. The CDR3 loop reads CASSHRQGNTGELFF. The CDR3 DNA sequence: TGTGCCAGCAGCCACCGACAGGGAAACACCGGGGAGCTGTTTTTT.

As to this clonotype: Its ends do not fully match the called genes, so a read error is possible. J is TRBJ2-2 and V is TRBV11-2; D is unclear. The CDR3 length is 13 residues. CDR1 is SGHAT and CDR2 is FQNNGV in the germline V gene. CDR3 residues: CTSSPVPNGELFF. In DNA form, the CDR3 reads TGTACCAGCAGCCCAGTTCCGAACGGGGAGCTGTTTTTT.

V is TRBV29-1 and J is TRBJ2-2; no firm D call. CDR3 length equals 14 residues. CDR1 SQVTM and CDR2 ANQGSEA come from the germline V gene. V was shortened by 2 bases and J by 0 bases, with 7 bases between the two germline ends. CDR3 nucleotide sequence: TGCAGCGTTGAAAGGGAAACGAACACCGGGGAGCTGTTTTTT. Translated: CSVERETNTGELFF.